Listed here are 2 T cell receptor beta chains from one sample, sequenced in a study of T cell responses to AZD1222 COVID-19 vaccine (dated by TCRdb to 2020 to 2022). Receptor amplification or capture employed the immunoSEQ multiplex PCR assay. TCRdb limited this immuneACCESS table to in-frame rearrangements with V and J called. A share of clones is missing; checked studies link under half to unresolved V genes, and the rest is unexplained. In this sample the table shows roughly 70,000 clones, 83% of which occur a single time. The ten biggest clones cover about 6.3% of the sample. The meaning of the sample's time point label: about 28 days (+/-7) after the second vaccine dose. This specimen consisted of peripheral blood, obtained 28 days after the second AZD1222 dose. The source of these receptors is an adult who received the AZD1222 COVID-19 vaccine.

The table lists this clone with a few counts. This chain connects TRBV16 to TRBJ2-1, with D hard to call. The length of the CDR3 is 15 residues. CDR1 KGHSY and CDR2 FQNENV come from the germline V gene. Trimming cost V 0 bases and J 0 bases, with 6 bases left between them. CDR3 in amino acids: CASSQSWASYNEQFF. The CDR3 DNA follows: TGTGCCAGCAGCCAATCGTGGGCCTCCTACAATGAGCAGTTCTTC.

The chain combines TRBV28 with TRBJ1-1, with a weak D call TRBD1 (6 bases). This CDR3 contains 15 residues. Germline V gene sequence: CDR1 MDHEN, CDR2 SYDVKM. V gave up 7 bases and J gave up 4 bases, with 19 bases separating them. Here the CDR3 DNA reads TGTGCCAGCACCGCGGGGGGCCCCAGTTTCACTGAAGCTTTCTTT. Translated, it gives CASTAGGPSFTEAFF. Supplemented by reference TRBV28 and TRBJ1-1, the full variable domain reads DVKVTQSSRYLVKRTGEKVFLECVQDMDHENMFWYRQDPGLGLRLIYFSYDVKMKEKGDIPEGYSVSREKKERFSLILESASTNQTSMYLCASTAGGPSFTEAFFGQGTRLTVV.